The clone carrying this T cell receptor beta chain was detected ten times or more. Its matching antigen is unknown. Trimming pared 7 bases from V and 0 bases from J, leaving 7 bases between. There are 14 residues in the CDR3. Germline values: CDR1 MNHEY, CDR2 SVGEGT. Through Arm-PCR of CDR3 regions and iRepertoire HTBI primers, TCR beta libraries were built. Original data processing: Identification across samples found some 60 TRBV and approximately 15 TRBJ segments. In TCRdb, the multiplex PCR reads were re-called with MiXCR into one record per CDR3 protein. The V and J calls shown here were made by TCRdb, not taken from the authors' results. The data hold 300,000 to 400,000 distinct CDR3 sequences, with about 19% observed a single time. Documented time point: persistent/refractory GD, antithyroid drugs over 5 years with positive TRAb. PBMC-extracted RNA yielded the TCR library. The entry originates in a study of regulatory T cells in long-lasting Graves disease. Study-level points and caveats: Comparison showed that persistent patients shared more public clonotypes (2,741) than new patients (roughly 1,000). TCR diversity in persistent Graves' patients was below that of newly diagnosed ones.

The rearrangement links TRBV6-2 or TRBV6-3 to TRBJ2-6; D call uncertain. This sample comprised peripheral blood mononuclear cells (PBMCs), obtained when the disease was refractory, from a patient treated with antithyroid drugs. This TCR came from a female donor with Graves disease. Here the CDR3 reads CASTWDSGANVLTF. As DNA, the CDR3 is TGTGCCAGCACGTGGGACTCTGGGGCCAACGTCCTGACTTTC.